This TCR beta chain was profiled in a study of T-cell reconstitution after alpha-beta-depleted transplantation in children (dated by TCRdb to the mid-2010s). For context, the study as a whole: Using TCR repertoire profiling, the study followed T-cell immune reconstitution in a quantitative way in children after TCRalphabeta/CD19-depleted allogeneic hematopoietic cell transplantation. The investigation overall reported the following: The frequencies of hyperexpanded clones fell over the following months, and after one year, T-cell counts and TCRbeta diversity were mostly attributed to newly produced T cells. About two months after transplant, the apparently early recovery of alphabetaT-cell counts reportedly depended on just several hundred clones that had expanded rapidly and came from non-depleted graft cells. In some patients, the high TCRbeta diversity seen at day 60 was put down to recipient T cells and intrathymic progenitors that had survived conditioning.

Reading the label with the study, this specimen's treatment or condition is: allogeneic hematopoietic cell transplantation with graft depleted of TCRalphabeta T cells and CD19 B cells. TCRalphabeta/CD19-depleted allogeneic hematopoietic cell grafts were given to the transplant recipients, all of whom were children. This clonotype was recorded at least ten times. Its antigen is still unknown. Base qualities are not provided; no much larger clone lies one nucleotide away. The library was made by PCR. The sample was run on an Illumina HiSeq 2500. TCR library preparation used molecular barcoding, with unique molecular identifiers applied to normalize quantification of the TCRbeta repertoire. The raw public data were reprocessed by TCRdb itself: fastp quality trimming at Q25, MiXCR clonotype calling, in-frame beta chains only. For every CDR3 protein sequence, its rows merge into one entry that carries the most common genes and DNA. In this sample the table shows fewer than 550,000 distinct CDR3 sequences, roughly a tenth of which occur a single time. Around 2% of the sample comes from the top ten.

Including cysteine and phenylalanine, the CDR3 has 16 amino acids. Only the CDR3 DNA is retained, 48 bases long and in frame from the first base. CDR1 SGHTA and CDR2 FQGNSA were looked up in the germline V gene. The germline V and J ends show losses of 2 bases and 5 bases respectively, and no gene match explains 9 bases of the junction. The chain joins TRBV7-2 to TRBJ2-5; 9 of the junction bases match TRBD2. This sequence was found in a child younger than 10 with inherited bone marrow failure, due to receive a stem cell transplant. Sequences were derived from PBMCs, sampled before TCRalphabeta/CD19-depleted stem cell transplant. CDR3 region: CASSLRPSGIWETQYF. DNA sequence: TGTGCCAGCAGCTTACGTCCTAGCGGGATATGGGAGACCCAGTACTTC.